This T cell receptor beta chain stems from a study of T cells in Graves' hyperthyroidism and ophthalmopathy. TCR beta CDR3 sequences were amplified from RNA transcripts. Initially, a first-round RT-PCR of the TCR CDR3 employed the HTBI primer set. From the multiplex PCR reads, TCRdb called clonotypes with MiXCR, one entry per CDR3 protein. The repertoire holds 600,000 to 900,000 distinct CDR3 sequences, with around 17% as singletons. No progression to ophthalmopathy during 18 months of follow-up defined stable disease. Clinical symptoms, serum thyroxine, TRAb, thyroid ultrasound and orbital computed tomography established diagnosis. V gave up 6 bases and J gave up 7 bases, with 13 bases separating them. CDR3 length equals 12 residues. The germline CDR1 and CDR2 sequences are SNHLY and FYNNEI.

Sequencing input: blood. This rearrangement joins TRBV2 to TRBJ2-7; D might be TRBD2 (5 bases). This clonotype was sampled from a young man with Graves' hyperthyroidism. The CDR3 region is CASRFFGEEQYF. The CDR3 nucleotides are TGTGCCAGCAGATTTTTCGGGGAAGAGCAGTACTTC. Filled out from reference TRBV2 and TRBJ2-7, the complete variable domain reads EPEVTQTPSHQVTQMGQEVILRCVPISNHLYFYWYRQILGQKVEFLVSFYNNEISEKSEIFDDQFSVERPDGSNFTLKIRSTKLEDSAMYFCASRFFGEEQYFGPGTRLTVT.